A single sample gave rise to the 29 T cell receptor beta chains below, sequenced in a study of monozygotic twins with inflammatory bowel disease (dated by TCRdb to the late 2010s). The library came from 5' RACE. Sequencing used an Illumina HiSeq 2500. TCRdb reprocessed the reads, and each CDR3 protein sequence is entered once, without DNA. The sample's own table lists approximately 400,000 distinct CDR3 sequences. The top ten clones comprise less than 2.5% of the sample. Sequencing used blood. The receptors were sampled from a human donor with ulcerative colitis or Crohn's disease, or a healthy co-twin of an affected twin (not recorded which).

The genes are TRBV5-1 and TRBJ1-5; TCRdb names TRBD1, which stays unverified in the absence of DNA. This CDR3 has 15 residues. Germline loops: CDR1 SGHRS, CDR2 YFSETQ. Here the CDR3 reads CASSSGQSPNQPQHF.

The chain joins TRBV5-6 to TRBJ2-3. CDR1 and CDR2 (germline): SGHDT, YYEEEE. This CDR3 has 13 residues. This CDR3 is CASSLRTTDTQYF.

This chain's CDR3 is CASSAGGRQETQYF. The J gene is TRBJ2-5, the V gene TRBV15; no DNA is available, so the TRBD2 call from TCRdb remains unchecked. The CDR3 has 14 residues. The germline gives CDR1 LNHNV, CDR2 YYDKDF (reference sequence).

The chain joins TRBV6-5 to TRBJ1-2. The CDR3 loop spans 14 amino acids. Germline loops: CDR1 MNHEY, CDR2 SVGAGI. Here the CDR3 reads CASSYSPTFNGYTF.

The chain has TRBV15 and TRBJ2-7; TCRdb indicates TRBD1, and absent DNA this call remains unverified. Looked up from germline, CDR1 is LNHNV and CDR2 is YYDKDF (reference sequence). This CDR3 has 15 residues. The CDR3 loop is CATSLGTGDSYEQYF.

The chain employs TRBV28 and TRBJ2-7; TCRdb indicates TRBD1, and absent DNA this call remains unverified. There are 13 residues in the CDR3. The V gene's germline CDR1 is MDHEN and CDR2 SYDVKM. The CDR3 sequence: CASKDRAAYEQYF.

This chain uses TRBV3-1 with TRBJ1-4. Germline CDR1 and CDR2: LGHDT and YNNKEL (reference sequence). The CDR3 sequence is 15 residues long. CDR3 amino acids: CASSSRRATNEKLFF.

V and J are TRBV4-1 and TRBJ1-1. The length of the CDR3 is 15 residues. Germline V gene sequence: CDR1 MGHRA, CDR2 YSYEKL. The CDR3 sequence is CASSQDPQPNTEAFF.

V is TRBV20-1 and J is TRBJ1-3. The germline gives CDR1 DFQATT, CDR2 SNEGSKA (reference sequence). The CDR3 consists of 14 residues. CDR3 residues: CSALPTAAGNTIYF.

The rearrangement links TRBV5-1 to TRBJ2-5; TCRdb lists TRBD2, though no DNA is available to test this call. The CDR3 runs 16 residues. Germline values: CDR1 SGHRS, CDR2 YFSETQ. This CDR3 reads CASSWTMTGNQETQYF.

The chain carries TRBV6-5 and TRBJ1-5; TCRdb selects TRBD1, and the lack of DNA leaves this call unchecked. Germline V CDR1 and CDR2: MNHEY, SVGAGI. The CDR3 spans 13 residues. The CDR3 reads CASRGDRNQPQHF.

The rearrangement links TRBV2 to TRBJ2-2. Per germline, CDR1 SNHLY and CDR2 FYNNEI. The CDR3 is 14 amino acids. CDR3 sequence: CASSGGTAAGELFF.

The chain has TRBV20-1 and TRBJ2-2; no DNA is available, so the TRBD1 call from TCRdb remains unchecked. The CDR3 contains 15 residues. CDR1 DFQATT and CDR2 SNEGSKA come from the germline V gene (reference sequence). The CDR3 sequence: CSAWGGRGNTGELFF.

This chain uses TRBV7-3 with TRBJ2-3; TCRdb picks TRBD2, but there is no DNA to check that call. Germline assignment: CDR1 SGHTA and CDR2 FQGTGA. The CDR3 covers 16 residues. The CDR3 protein is CASSSGSGSPTDTQYF.

The V call is TRBV12-3 or TRBV12-4, the J call TRBJ2-1; TCRdb picks TRBD1, but there is no DNA to check that call. The CDR3 totals 19 residues. The CDR3 loop is CASSPLGSQLVRSYNEQFF.

CDR3 residues: CASSLGGQSQPQHF. The rearrangement links TRBV7-9 to TRBJ1-5. The germline gives CDR1 SEHNR, CDR2 FQNEAQ (reference sequence). This CDR3 is 14 amino acids long.

The chain carries TRBV19 and TRBJ2-3; as DNA is missing, the TRBD2 call by TCRdb cannot be tested. Germline V gives CDR1 LNHDA, CDR2 SQIVND (reference sequence). The CDR3 length is 16 residues. CDR3 protein: CASSGIAGRVADTQYF.

This sequence joins TRBV28 and TRBJ1-2. Germline lookup yields CDR1 MDHEN and CDR2 SYDVKM. The CDR3 is 14 amino acids. The CDR3 protein is CASSLAQRVDGYTF.

The gene calls are TRBV25-1 and TRBJ1-3; the D call from TCRdb, TRBD1, cannot be confirmed without DNA. Germline V gene lookup returns CDR1 MGHDK and CDR2 SYGVNS. This CDR3 contains 16 residues. This CDR3 reads CASSGTGGSSGNTIYF.

The genes are TRBV5-1 and TRBJ2-5; the D call from TCRdb, TRBD1, cannot be confirmed without DNA. The CDR3 totals 15 residues. The germline V gene encodes CDR1 SGHRS and CDR2 YFSETQ. The CDR3 protein is CASSSLTTIQETQYF.

The genes are TRBV23-1 and TRBJ2-7; TCRdb calls TRBD1, which cannot be checked without DNA. TRBV23-1 is reported as an ORF; its role is uncertain. The CDR3 has 18 residues. The CDR3 spells CASSQTNPAGTGDYEQYF.

The chain employs TRBV7-9 and TRBJ2-7; there is no DNA to check the TCRdb D call of TRBD1. The germline V gene encodes CDR1 SEHNR and CDR2 FQNEAQ (reference sequence). This CDR3 comprises 13 residues. The CDR3 is CASSPLAGEGQYF.

The J gene is TRBJ2-7, the V gene TRBV3-1; TCRdb outputs TRBD1, but without DNA this stays unchecked. Germline CDR1 LGHDT, CDR2 YNNKEL (reference sequence). The CDR3 sequence is 15 residues long. CDR3 region: CASKQTGAVSYEQYF.

V gene TRBV29-1 combines with J gene TRBJ2-7; checking the TCRdb D call of TRBD2 is not possible without DNA. The germline V gene has CDR1 SQVTM and CDR2 ANQGSEA. The CDR3 spans 15 residues. CDR3 sequence: CSVSARLAAGYEQYF.

This sequence joins TRBV2 and TRBJ2-3; TCRdb's D call of TRBD2 is untestable without DNA. The CDR3 runs 16 residues. From germline, CDR1 is SNHLY and CDR2 FYNNEI. The CDR3: CASSERYQRGTDTQYF.

The V and J genes are TRBV12-3 or TRBV12-4 and TRBJ2-7. This CDR3 is 11 amino acids long. The CDR3 region is CASTVGYEQYF.

The rearrangement links TRBV6-5 to TRBJ2-7. This CDR3 is built from 13 residues. CDR1 is MNHEY and CDR2 is SVGAGI in the germline V gene. The CDR3 is CALGPGYSYEQYF.

The chain carries TRBV7-2 and TRBJ2-5; TCRdb's D call of TRBD2 is untestable without DNA. The CDR3 extends over 17 amino acids. Per germline, CDR1 SGHTA and CDR2 FQGNSA. The chain's CDR3 is CASSRIPGPSGPETQYF.

The chain couples TRBV6-2 or TRBV6-3 to TRBJ2-6. CDR3 length equals 14 residues. Germline CDR1 reads MNHEY; CDR2 reads SVGEGT. CDR3 protein: CASRIFSGANVLTF.